This entry features one T cell receptor beta chain sequence. Its antigen is still unknown. The sample originates from a study of T cell responses to AZD1222 COVID-19 vaccine. Whole-study results and caveats: Nearly half of spike-specific TCRs reportedly target variant regions that are unmutated in the B.1.351 and B.1.1.7 variants. Vaccination with two AZD1222 doses was followed by a rise in Spike-specific TCR breadth and depth.

Here immunoSEQ multiplex PCR was the method, and the copy in TCRdb shows in-frame clones only, minus some. Seen here are some 48,000 clones, around 85% observed once, and the top ten hold 5.5% to 8%. Unmatched junction bases numbered 6, after V lost 1 base and J lost 2 bases. Germline lookup yields CDR1 LGHNT and CDR2 FRNRAP. This CDR3 has 16 residues. The rearrangement uses TRBV12-5 and TRBJ2-7; 9 bases match TRBD2. The sequences come from peripheral blood, collected 28 days after the second AZD1222 dose. The source of this sequence is an adult who received the AZD1222 COVID-19 vaccine. The CDR3: CASGLDSRLAAYEQYF. The CDR3 region has the DNA TGTGCTAGTGGTTTGGATTCCCGACTAGCGGCCTACGAGCAGTACTTC.